This T cell receptor (beta chain) was retrieved from a study of T cell responses to AZD1222 COVID-19 vaccine. Study outcomes and limitations: The donors showed a predominance of white British ancestry and of females, with possible underestimation of clonal diversity. Breadth and depth of Spike-specific TCRs rose after two AZD1222 doses.

This clone occurred a few times. Its target is not known. The method was immunoSEQ multiplex PCR; TCRdb's version includes in-frame clones alone and lacks a portion of them. Of fewer than 100,000 clones in the sample, almost 90% are singletons; the top ten hold roughly 15%. The V gene lost 2 bases and the J gene lost 8 bases, with 15 bases spanning the gap. The CDR3 is 14 amino acids. Germline CDR1 is MNHEY and CDR2 is SVGAGI. The sample consisted of peripheral blood, taken 28 days after the second AZD1222 dose. This chain uses TRBV6-5 with TRBJ1-2; D might be TRBD1 (5 bases). This TCR came from an adult who received the AZD1222 COVID-19 vaccine. The CDR3 nucleotides are TGTGCCAGCAGTTACCCCGGGGGATTTGGGGGCTACACCTTC. It encodes CASSYPGGFGGYTF.